A single sample gave rise to the 3 T cell receptor beta chains below, sequenced in a study of graft-versus-host responses after intestinal transplantation. The authors seeded approximately 200,000 CFSE-labeled responder cells together with approximately 200,000 irradiated stimulator cells tagged with violet dye. Libraries were prepared by immunoSEQ multiplex PCR; TCRdb keeps only in-frame clonotypes and omits some of them. Here the sample spans around 13,000 clones, less than 40% being singletons. This sample comprised alloreactive CD8+ T cells from a mixed lymphocyte reaction culture, obtained before intestinal transplant. Documented subset: CFSE-low proliferating T cells sorted from approximately 6-day pre-transplant mixed lymphocyte reaction (GvH or HvG direction). These receptors all come from a human patient who received an intestinal transplant.

The rearrangement links TRBV27 to TRBJ2-7; no reliable D call. CDR3 length: 16 residues. V shed 7 bases and J shed 5 bases, with 24 bases lying between them. The germline CDR1 and CDR2 sequences are MNHEY and SMNVEV (reference sequence). The CDR3 here is CASTTSRALGRDEQYF. The CDR3 nucleotides are TGTGCCAGCACTACCTCTCGGGCCCTAGGACGTGACGAGCAGTACTTC.

This clone was recorded a few times. The J gene is TRBJ1-4, the V gene TRBV2, with 7 bases identical to TRBD1. The germline V gene has CDR1 SNHLY and CDR2 FYNNEI. The CDR3 spans 15 residues. V gave up 3 bases and J gave up 6 bases; unmatched junction bases: 7. The CDR3 bases are TGTGCCAGCAGTGACGAAGGGACAGACTATGAAAAACTGTTTTTT. Its translation is CASSDEGTDYEKLFF.

This clone was seen once. The chain carries TRBV14 and TRBJ2-1, with 8 bases that match TRBD2. In germline, CDR1 is SGHDN, CDR2 FVKESK. This CDR3 spans 14 amino acids. With V trimmed by 2 bases and J by 7 bases, 4 bases remained unmatched. This CDR3 reads CASSQPGGGNEQFF. The CDR3 DNA sequence: TGTGCCAGCAGCCAACCCGGGGGGGGGAATGAGCAGTTCTTC.